A single sample gave rise to the 5 T cell receptor beta chains below, sequenced in a study of blood T cell repertoires in COVID-19. The repertoire was sequenced with immunoSEQ multiplex PCR; TCRdb's copy has only in-frame clones and lacks some. This sample has 55,000 to 80,000 clones, with around four fifths found just once. The sequencing sample was made of peripheral blood. These TCRs come from a middle-aged man with active COVID-19.

The chain is built from TRBV3-1 (or the pseudogene TRBV3-2) and TRBJ2-1; 11 nucleotides match TRBD2. The CDR3 consists of 18 residues. CDR1 and CDR2 (germline): LGHDT, YNNKEL (reference sequence). V shed 2 bases and J 6 bases; nucleotides not matched to a gene: 12. The CDR3 DNA is TGTGCCAGCAGCCAAAGGTCACCGCCGGGACTAGCGGCCAATGAGCAGTTCTTC. Protein sequence: CASSQRSPPGLAANEQFF.

This clone was observed a handful of times. The chain employs TRBV10-3 and TRBJ2-7; 11 nucleotides align to TRBD2. Per the germline V gene, CDR1 is ENHRY and CDR2 is SYGVKD. V was clipped by 0 bases and J by 6 bases; unmatched bases: 4. This CDR3 contains 15 residues. The CDR3, as DNA: TGTGCCATCAGTGAGTCGACTAGCGGGAAGGCCGAGCAGTACTTC. Protein product: CAISESTSGKAEQYF.

This chain links TRBV4-2 with TRBJ2-1; D gene unclear. The CDR3 is 13 residues long. In germline, CDR1 is LGHNA, CDR2 YNFKEQ. The V and J ends lost 1 base and 5 bases respectively, with 6 bases between them. CDR3 in DNA: TGTGCCAGCAGCCAAGGCGGTGACAATGAGCAGTTCTTC. It encodes CASSQGGDNEQFF.

V gene TRBV18 combines with J gene TRBJ2-5; 7 nucleotides agree with TRBD1. Trimming at V came to 6 bases and at J to 4 bases, leaving 5 bases not matched to a gene. Germline lookup yields CDR1 KGHSH and CDR2 LQKENI. The CDR3 covers 13 residues. CDR3 sequence: CASSPTGVETQYF. DNA for the CDR3: TGTGCCAGCTCCCCCACAGGGGTAGAGACCCAGTACTTC.

The chain combines TRBV11-2 with TRBJ1-1, with D tentatively TRBD1 (5 bases). CDR1 is SGHAT and CDR2 is FQNNGV in the germline V gene. Trimming shortened V by 5 bases and J by 2 bases, and 9 bases separated the two germline ends. CDR3 size: 13 residues. CDR3 amino acids: CASSRDRNTEAFF. Written as DNA, the CDR3 is TGTGCCAGCAGCAGAGACAGAAACACTGAAGCTTTCTTT.